Below are 20 T cell receptor beta chains sequenced from a single sample in a study of shared clonotypes between healthy human individuals. Data came from immunoSEQ multiplex PCR; TCRdb stores just in-frame clones and leaves some out. This sample yields 2.3 million or so clones, of which over 90% are seen a single time; under 0.45% belongs to the top ten. The sequencing sample was made of naive CD4+ T cells from PBMCs. The subset denotes: CD45RA+ positively selected. These receptors were obtained from a young man in good health. Some clones in this sample may be carry-over from other donors' samples.

This clone was seen just once. The V and J genes are TRBV18 and TRBJ2-5; D not resolved. V lost 6 bases and J lost 5, with 10 bases in between. CDR3 length: 12 residues. Germline values: CDR1 KGHSH, CDR2 LQKENI. The CDR3 loop reads CASSLPVETQYF. DNA of the CDR3: TGTGCCAGCTCCCTCCCGGTGGAGACCCAGTACTTC.

The rearrangement links TRBV7-9 to TRBJ2-1, with 13 bases that match TRBD2. With 4 bases clipped from V and 7 bases from J, the junction kept 7 bases outside the gene matches. The length of the CDR3 is 16 residues. The germline CDR1 and CDR2 sequences are SEHNR and FQNEAQ (reference sequence). The CDR3 sequence: CASSSWTSGSSNEQFF. The CDR3 bases are TGTGCCAGCAGCTCCTGGACTAGCGGGAGTTCGAATGAGCAGTTCTTC.

The chain uses TRBV18 and TRBJ2-1; TRBD2 matches 8 bases. Germline V lookup: CDR1 KGHSH, CDR2 LQKENI. The CDR3 contains 17 residues. V lost 4 bases to trimming and J lost 1 base; unmatched junction nucleotides: 9. This CDR3 is CASSRSLAGKSYNEQFF. The CDR3 nucleotides read TGTGCCAGCTCACGGAGCCTAGCGGGCAAATCCTACAATGAGCAGTTCTTC.

The chain has TRBV7-9 and TRBJ2-7, with 9 bases lining up with TRBD1. V lost 5 bases, J lost 7 bases, and 6 bases stayed unmatched. The CDR3 has 13 amino acids. The germline V gene encodes CDR1 SEHNR and CDR2 FQNEAQ (reference sequence). The CDR3 sequence: CASSTGTGIEQYF. CDR3 coding DNA: TGTGCCAGCAGCACCGGGACAGGGATAGAGCAGTACTTC.

With respect to this clone: Other nucleotide sequences in the sample specify the same CDR3. V is TRBV5-1 and J is TRBJ2-5; 11 nucleotides align to TRBD2. The CDR3 consists of 14 residues. In germline, CDR1 is SGHRS, CDR2 YFSETQ. The trim removed 4 bases at V and 4 bases at J, leaving 3 bases unmatched. The CDR3 coding sequence is TGCGCCAGCAGCCAAGGGACTAGCGGAGAGACCCAGTACTTC. Amino acid sequence: CASSQGTSGETQYF.

V gene TRBV5-6 combines with J gene TRBJ1-1, with D maybe TRBD1 (5 bases). The CDR3 spans 16 residues. Germline CDR1 SGHDT, CDR2 YYEEEE. The V gene lost 2 bases and the J gene lost 2 bases, with 16 bases spanning the gap. The chain's CDR3 is CASSLGVASGNTEAFF. CDR3 bases: TGTGCCAGCAGCTTAGGGGTCGCTTCGGGAAACACTGAAGCTTTCTTT.

The V gene is TRBV19, the J gene TRBJ1-3; no reliable D call. The germline gives CDR1 LNHDA, CDR2 SQIVND (reference sequence). The CDR3 is made up of 16 amino acids. Trimming pared 0 bases from V and 2 bases from J, leaving 11 bases between. The CDR3 protein is CASSIDGLLPGNTIYF. CDR3 nucleotides: TGTGCCAGTAGTATAGATGGCCTTCTCCCTGGAAACACCATATATTTT.

The chain employs TRBV19 and TRBJ2-7, with a weak D call TRBD2 (6 bases). The V gene lost 6 bases and the J gene lost 0 bases, with 15 bases spanning the gap. CDR1 and CDR2 (germline): LNHDA, SQIVND (reference sequence). The CDR3 totals 15 residues. The CDR3 coding sequence is TGTGCCAGTAGGGACGGGACTTCAAGCTCCTACGAGCAGTACTTC. Protein sequence: CASRDGTSSSYEQYF.

As concerns this clone: Other DNA sequences in this sample translate to the same CDR3. This chain uses TRBV4-1 with TRBJ2-2; maybe TRBD2 (7 bases). This CDR3 spans 15 amino acids. Germline V lookup: CDR1 MGHRA, CDR2 YSYEKL. V lost 1 base and J lost 5, with 11 bases in between. CDR3 protein: CASSQGTAGTGELFF. For the CDR3, the DNA is TGCGCCAGCAGCCAAGGGACAGCGGGGACCGGGGAGCTGTTTTTT.

V is TRBV19 and J is TRBJ2-5, with a tentative D call TRBD1 (5 bases). The CDR3 has 14 amino acids. V lost 6 bases and J 5 bases, leaving 16 bases between the germline ends. The germline V gene has CDR1 LNHDA and CDR2 SQIVND (reference sequence). CDR3 in amino acids: CASSLTALRETQYF. In nucleotides, the CDR3 is TGTGCCAGTAGCCTGACAGCGTTACGGGAGACCCAGTACTTC.

The J gene is TRBJ1-3, the V gene TRBV2, with D perhaps matching TRBD1 (5 bases). The germline CDR1 and CDR2 sequences are SNHLY and FYNNEI. V lost 5 bases and J 4 bases, leaving 21 bases between the germline ends. This CDR3 has 17 amino acids. CDR3 protein: CASSPEKGRQLGNTIYF. Written as DNA, the CDR3 is TGTGCCAGCAGTCCGGAGAAAGGTAGACAGCTCGGAAACACCATATATTTT. Full variable domain (outside the CDR3, taken from reference TRBV2 and TRBJ1-3): EPEVTQTPSHQVTQMGQEVILRCVPISNHLYFYWYRQILGQKVEFLVSFYNNEISEKSEIFDDQFSVERPDGSNFTLKIRSTKLEDSAMYFCASSPEKGRQLGNTIYFGEGSWLTVV.

This chain links TRBV25-1 with TRBJ2-1; 8 bases map to TRBD1. The CDR3 extends over 17 amino acids. V dropped 3 bases and J dropped 0; count of bases not matched to a gene: 7. Germline CDR1 and CDR2: MGHDK and SYGVNS. In DNA, the CDR3 is TGTGCCAGCAGTGACCAGAGACAGGGGAGCTCCTACAATGAGCAGTTCTTC. Protein product: CASSDQRQGSSYNEQFF. Complete variable domain (other parts from reference TRBV25-1 and TRBJ2-1): EADIYQTPRYLVIGTGKKITLECSQTMGHDKMYWYQQDPGMELHLIHYSYGVNSTEKGDLSSESTVSRIRTEHFPLTLESARPSHTSQYLCASSDQRQGSSYNEQFFGPGTRLTVL.

The chain recombines TRBV18 with TRBJ2-6; D is undetermined. The CDR3 consists of 17 residues. Germline V gives CDR1 KGHSH, CDR2 LQKENI. The ends were cut back, 0 bases at V and 0 bases at J, with 9 bases in the middle. CDR3 nucleotide sequence: TGTGCCAGCTCACCACCTAGCAGGAGCTCTGGGGCCAACGTCCTGACTTTC. As protein: CASSPPSRSSGANVLTF.

There are a few counts of this clone. Other DNA sequences in the same sample also yield this CDR3. The V gene is TRBV5-1, the J gene TRBJ1-1; 7 bases line up with TRBD1. CDR1 is SGHRS, CDR2 YFSETQ, per germline. Trimming cost V 0 bases and J 8 bases; bases outside gene matches: 1. The CDR3 length is 12 residues. The DNA for the CDR3 is TGCGCCAGCAGCTTGGACAGGGGAGAAGCTTTCTTT. Translation gives CASSLDRGEAFF.

The chain recombines TRBV7-2 with TRBJ1-2; D is possibly TRBD1 (6 bases). V lost 7 bases to trimming and J lost 4 bases, with 25 bases between them. Germline V lookup: CDR1 SGHTA, CDR2 FQGNSA. CDR3 length: 17 amino acids. The chain's CDR3 is CASTFSPPRGGFYGYTF. The DNA of the CDR3 is TGTGCCAGCACCTTCAGCCCACCCAGGGGTGGATTCTATGGCTACACCTTC.

The chain uses TRBV6-4 and TRBJ2-1; D possibly matches TRBD1 or TRBD2 (5 bases each). The V and J ends lost 4 bases and 6 bases respectively, with 28 bases between them. The CDR3 totals 19 residues. CDR1 is MRHNA, CDR2 SNTAGT, per germline. The chain's CDR3 is CASSVPRDDRRTQSNEQFF. The DNA of the CDR3 is TGTGCCAGCAGTGTTCCAAGGGACGACCGCAGGACCCAATCCAATGAGCAGTTCTTC.

The rearrangement links TRBV4-1 to TRBJ1-2, with D uncertain. V was pared by 0 bases and J by 8 bases, with 16 bases between. Germline V lookup: CDR1 MGHRA, CDR2 YSYEKL. This CDR3 has 15 amino acids. DNA for the CDR3: TGCGCCAGCAGCCAAGATAGGAGGGAGGGAAACGGCTACACCTTC. Translation gives CASSQDRREGNGYTF.

The V and J genes are TRBV7-9 and TRBJ2-5, with 10 bases matching TRBD1. The CDR3 runs 18 residues. The germline gives CDR1 SEHNR, CDR2 FQNEAQ (reference sequence). The junction had 12 bases not matched to a gene; V was cut back by 1 base and J by 4 bases. The CDR3 DNA sequence: TGTGCCAGCAGCTTAGGGGCCGGGACAGGGGTCTTCATAGAGACCCAGTACTTC. Its protein is CASSLGAGTGVFIETQYF.

The V and J genes are TRBV7-9 and TRBJ2-1, with D perhaps TRBD1 or TRBD2 (5 bases each). The germline gives CDR1 SEHNR, CDR2 FQNEAQ (reference sequence). Trimming took 5 bases from V and 7 from J, leaving 9 bases between them. The CDR3 is made up of 12 amino acids. CDR3 sequence (DNA): TGTGCCAGCAGCCGGGACCAAAATGAGCAGTTCTTC. It codes for CASSRDQNEQFF.

The chain has TRBV28 and TRBJ2-3, with D hard to call. V dropped 8 bases and J dropped 1 base, with 13 bases sitting between them. The CDR3 sequence is 14 residues long. Germline V gene sequence: CDR1 MDHEN, CDR2 SYDVKM. CDR3 amino acids: CASYDSRGTDTQYF. The CDR3 region has the DNA TGTGCCAGCTATGACTCACGAGGCACAGATACGCAGTATTTT.